This TCR beta chain was identified during a study of shared clonotypes between healthy human individuals. The CDR3 sequence is 15 residues long. In germline, CDR1 is MRHNA, CDR2 SNTAGT. Trimming took 2 bases from V and 3 from J, leaving 12 bases between them. General study points: Non-shared clonotypes had lower generation probabilities than those shared by all four donors. In general, naive subsets displayed greater estimated richness than memory subsets did. Rarefaction indicated that sorted-subset sequencing remained incomplete although depth was large.

Profiled with immunoSEQ multiplex PCR; TCRdb holds only in-frame clones, not every one. The sample comprises roughly 1.5 million clones, approximately 98% of which are singletons, and about 0.4% rests with the top ten. Note on this clone: What it binds is not known.

This receptor was identified in a man aged 30 to 45 in good health. The chain combines TRBV6-4 with TRBJ2-3; unclear D gene. The sequencing sample was made of naive CD4+ T cells sorted from blood. Subset meaning: CD45RA+ positively selected. CDR3 residues: CASSDVNSNTDTQYF. The CDR3 DNA sequence: TGTGCCAGCAGTGACGTCAATTCGAATACAGATACGCAGTATTTT.